These 21 T cell receptor beta chains originate from one sample sequenced in a study of CD8 T cells in Susac syndrome. With random hexamers, reverse transcription was performed on about 0.5 to 1 ug of RNA. TCRdb redid the calling of the immunoSEQ multiplex PCR reads with MiXCR, one entry per CDR3 protein. The data show 150,000 to 250,000 distinct CDR3 sequences, roughly 96% seen once. The sequencing sample was made of CD4+ T cells from PBMCs. Receptors originate from a human donor with multiple sclerosis.

The V gene is TRBV6-1, the J gene TRBJ2-2; 11 positions match TRBD1. With V trimmed by 6 bases and J by 5 bases, 8 bases remained unmatched. The CDR3 sequence is 16 residues long. CDR1 and CDR2 from the germline V gene are MNHNS and SASEGT. The CDR3 bases are TGTGCCAGCAGAACCCCAGGGACAGGGGGGACCGGGGAGCTGTTTTTT. The encoded protein is CASRTPGTGGTGELFF.

This chain joins TRBV30 and TRBJ2-1, with TRBD1 matching over 10 bases. With 5 bases clipped from V and 9 bases from J, the junction kept 7 bases outside the gene matches. This CDR3 has 13 residues. Germline CDR1 reads GTSNPN; CDR2 reads SVGIG (reference sequence). CDR3 amino acids: CAWVPTGGSEQFF. The CDR3 nucleotides are TGTGCCTGGGTCCCGACAGGGGGCAGTGAGCAGTTCTTC. Variable domain in full (rest from reference TRBV30 and TRBJ2-1): SQTIHQWPATLVQPVGSPLSLECTVEGTSNPNLYWYRQAAGRGLQLLFYSVGIGQISSEVPQNLSASRPQDRQFILSSKKLLLSDSGFYLCAWVPTGGSEQFFGPGTRLTVL.

This rearrangement joins TRBV9 to TRBJ2-7, with TRBD2 as a possible D gene (5 bases). The CDR3 runs 16 residues. The V and J ends lost 0 bases and 6 bases respectively, with 19 bases between them. Germline V gene sequence: CDR1 SGDLS, CDR2 YYNGEE. The CDR3 nucleotides are TGTGCCAGCAGCGTAGGGTCCGAGGGCCTCCCCCGCGAGCAGTACTTC. This translates into CASSVGSEGLPREQYF.

This chain joins TRBV7-8 and TRBJ2-1; tentatively, D is TRBD2 (6 bases). The ends were cut back, 7 bases at V and 0 bases at J, with 13 bases in the middle. The CDR3 covers 15 residues. CDR1 is SGHVS, CDR2 FQNEAQ, per germline. The CDR3 loop reads CASTLGGFSYNEQFF. The CDR3 coding sequence is TGTGCCAGCACCCTCGGGGGATTCTCCTACAATGAGCAGTTCTTC.

The genes are TRBV29-1 and TRBJ2-2; the D is unclear. Germline loops: CDR1 SQVTM, CDR2 ANQGSEA. The CDR3 is 16 residues long. Between the trimmed V and J ends, which lost 4 bases and 3 bases, there was a span of 18 bases. Written as DNA, the CDR3 is TGCAGCGTTGGTAGAAGAAGCACCTCTTACACCGGGGAGCTGTTTTTT. Its translation: CSVGRRSTSYTGELFF.

This chain joins TRBV24-1 and TRBJ2-3, with a tentative D call TRBD1 (5 bases). CDR3 length equals 16 residues. Per germline, CDR1 KGHDR and CDR2 SFDVKD. With 3 bases removed from V and 0 bases from J, the gap between germline ends came to 12 bases. CDR3 in DNA: TGTGCCACCAGTGATGTGGGGCACCAAAGCACAGATACGCAGTATTTT. This gives the protein CATSDVGHQSTDTQYF.

The rearrangement joins TRBV20-1 to TRBJ2-2; D gene uncertain. CDR1 is DFQATT and CDR2 is SNEGSKA in the germline V gene (reference sequence). The CDR3 length is 14 residues. V was trimmed by 0 bases and J by 1 base, leaving 6 bases between them. The CDR3 region is CSARDAGNTGELFF. The CDR3 nucleotides are TGCAGTGCTAGAGATGCCGGGAACACCGGGGAGCTGTTTTTT.

V is TRBV20-1 and J is TRBJ2-7; 9 bases line up with TRBD1. This CDR3 has 13 amino acids. V gave up 1 base and J gave up 4 bases; unmatched junction bases: 2. Germline V lookup: CDR1 DFQATT, CDR2 SNEGSKA (reference sequence). DNA for the CDR3: TGCAGTGCTAGAGGGGGGACAGGGTACGAGCAGTACTTC. Its translation is CSARGGTGYEQYF.

This chain links TRBV6-1 with TRBJ1-1; a weak D match, TRBD1 (6 bases). CDR1 is MNHNS and CDR2 is SASEGT in the germline V gene. The V end lost 5 bases, the J end lost 0 bases, and 16 bases lay between the germline ends. This CDR3 contains 16 residues. As DNA, the CDR3 is TGTGCCAGCAGTCCCCACAGGGCCCCCATGAACACTGAAGCTTTCTTT. Its protein product is CASSPHRAPMNTEAFF.

This chain connects TRBV12-3 or TRBV12-4 to TRBJ2-2; either TRBD1 or TRBD2 may supply D (6 bases each). The V gene lost 5 bases and the J gene lost 3 bases, with 13 bases spanning the gap. The length of the CDR3 is 15 residues. The CDR3 sequence: CASSLRGGDTGELFF. The CDR3 nucleotides read TGTGCCAGCAGTCTCAGGGGCGGGGACACCGGGGAGCTGTTTTTT.

The gene calls are TRBV18 and TRBJ2-1; TRBD1 agrees at 7 bases. Germline-derived CDR1 and CDR2 are KGHSH and LQKENI. J lost 4 bases, V lost 3 bases, and 0 bases had no gene match. This CDR3 has 13 residues. This CDR3 is CASSPTGYNEQFF. CDR3 nucleotide sequence: TGTGCCAGCTCACCGACAGGGTACAATGAGCAGTTCTTC.

The V gene is TRBV5-6, the J gene TRBJ1-5; no definite D call. Trimming took 3 bases from V and 3 from J, leaving 13 bases between them. The germline gives CDR1 SGHDT, CDR2 YYEEEE. This CDR3 comprises 15 residues. Here the CDR3 DNA reads TGTGCCAGCAGCTCTCGCAGGACGGTCAATCAGCCCCAGCATTTT. It codes for CASSSRRTVNQPQHF.

This clonotype was observed a single time. V gene TRBV12-3 or TRBV12-4 combines with J gene TRBJ1-2; D is unresolved. V was shortened by 3 bases and J by 2 bases, with 7 bases between the two germline ends. The CDR3 is 13 residues long. CDR3 loop: CASSLNTNYGYTF. Written as DNA, the CDR3 is TGTGCCAGCAGTTTGAACACGAACTATGGCTACACCTTC.

The rearrangement uses TRBV20-1 and TRBJ2-7, with no clear D. The CDR3 consists of 14 residues. The ends were cut back, 6 bases at V and 6 bases at J, with 21 bases in the middle. Germline CDR1 reads DFQATT; CDR2 reads SNEGSKA (reference sequence). CDR3 loop: CSADPGSLHGEQYF. CDR3 coding DNA: TGCAGTGCGGACCCCGGGTCTCTCCACGGCGAGCAGTACTTC.

The rearrangement links TRBV7-9 to TRBJ1-6; TRBD1 matches at 7 bases. Germline trimming cut 0 bases from V and 5 bases from J; bases unmatched to any gene: 7. This CDR3 is 17 amino acids long. Germline V gene lookup returns CDR1 SEHNR and CDR2 FQNEAQ (reference sequence). The CDR3 nucleotides are TGTGCCAGCAGCTTAGCTCCGGGGACAGTTCATAATTCACCCCTCCACTTT. It yields the protein CASSLAPGTVHNSPLHF.

This chain connects TRBV12-3 or TRBV12-4 to TRBJ2-5; TRBD1 might be the D (5 bases). With 5 bases removed from V and 5 bases from J, the gap between germline ends came to 15 bases. The CDR3 has 14 amino acids. CDR3 protein: CASSPQVFLETQYF. The CDR3 DNA sequence: TGTGCCAGCAGTCCACAGGTTTTTCTGGAGACCCAGTACTTC.

The chain has TRBV24-1 and TRBJ1-5; D gene uncertain. Germline V gene data show CDR1 as KGHDR and CDR2 as SFDVKD. Between the trimmed V and J ends, which lost 4 bases and 3 bases, there was a span of 15 bases. The CDR3 covers 16 residues. DNA for the CDR3: TGTGCCACCAGTGACCAAAGGGCGGGGATCAATCAGCCCCAGCATTTT. It translates to CATSDQRAGINQPQHF.

The J gene is TRBJ2-7, the V gene TRBV7-2; TRBD1 matches at 8 bases. Trimming cost V 8 bases and J 0 bases; bases outside gene matches: 3. The germline V gene encodes CDR1 SGHTA and CDR2 FQGNSA. CDR3 length: 13 amino acids. The CDR3 DNA is TGTGCCAGCGGGGACAGGACCTCCTACGAGCAGTACTTC. Amino acid sequence: CASGDRTSYEQYF.

V and J are TRBV2 and TRBJ2-7, with 8 bases fitting TRBD1. After removal of 8 bases from V and 2 bases from J, the junction contained 5 bases not matched to a gene. The CDR3 runs 13 residues. The germline V gene has CDR1 SNHLY and CDR2 FYNNEI. The CDR3 here is CASLRDRPYEQYF. The CDR3 bases are TGTGCCAGCTTAAGGGACAGGCCCTACGAGCAGTACTTC.

The V gene is TRBV12-3 or TRBV12-4, the J gene TRBJ1-1; 8 bases are a match to TRBD1. The CDR3 has 13 amino acids. Trimming at V came to 8 bases and at J to 4 bases, leaving 6 bases not matched to a gene. This CDR3 is CASARTGITEAFF. CDR3 bases: TGTGCCAGCGCAAGGACAGGGATCACTGAAGCTTTCTTT.

The gene calls are TRBV3-1 and TRBJ2-7; tentatively, D is TRBD2 (5 bases). This CDR3 comprises 16 residues. Per the germline V gene, CDR1 is LGHDT and CDR2 is YNNKEL (reference sequence). Trimming pared 4 bases from V and 0 bases from J, leaving 16 bases between. DNA for the CDR3: TGTGCCAGCAGCCCCTTTGGAGCGGTGAACTCCTACGAGCAGTACTTC. As protein: CASSPFGAVNSYEQYF.